Below, 2 T cell receptor beta chains from the same sample are listed, as sequenced in a study of response to subunit inactivated influenza vaccine. A single record per CDR3 protein comes from TCRdb applying MiXCR to the RT-PCR reads. The table lists around 480,000 distinct CDR3 sequences, approximately 11% of them singletons. Here the sequenced sample was PBMCs from blood, taken roughly 45 days after vaccination. These receptors all stem from a man aged 45 to 65 who received an inactivated influenza vaccine.

This clonotype occurred a few times. The rearrangement links TRBV4-3 to TRBJ2-7, with 11 bases lining up with TRBD1. Germline CDR1 LGHNA, CDR2 YSLEER. The CDR3 covers 17 residues. With 1 base clipped from V and 3 bases from J, the junction kept 8 bases outside the gene matches. The CDR3 DNA reads TGCGCCAGCAGCCAAGTGATCGGGGACAGGGGGGTCTACGAGCAGTACTTC. This encodes CASSQVIGDRGVYEQYF.

The CDR3 protein is CASSLGGTGTGNTIYF. The CDR3 DNA is TGTGCCAGCAGCTTAGGAGGGACAGGGACTGGAAACACCATATATTTT. J is TRBJ1-3 and V is TRBV7-2, with 9 bases aligning to TRBD1. The germline V gene has CDR1 SGHTA and CDR2 FQGNSA. The junction had 3 bases not matched to a gene; V was cut back by 1 base and J by 2 bases. This CDR3 has 16 amino acids.